This T cell receptor beta chain is from a study of shared clonotypes between healthy human individuals. Study results and limitations: Some naive CD4 clonotypes, approximately 4.5%, turned up in common across a handful of donors. Non-shared clonotypes had lower generation probabilities than those shared by all four donors.

The germline V gene has CDR1 SGDLS and CDR2 YYNGEE. CDR3 length: 17 residues. The V end lost 0 bases, the J end lost 0 bases, and 15 bases lay between the germline ends. For this clone: Its cognate antigen is unknown.

Assay used: immunoSEQ multiplex PCR; TCRdb lists only in-frame clones, some missing. This table has 2 million to 3 million clones, 80% to 95% appearing once. The J gene is TRBJ1-1, the V gene TRBV9; D is possibly TRBD1 (5 bases). Sequencing input: naive CD4+ T cells from PBMCs. Indicated subset: CD45RA+ positively selected. This receptor was taken from a man aged 18 to 30 in good health. Some clones in this sample may be carry-over from other donors' samples. CDR3 nucleotide sequence: TGTGCCAGCAGCGTAGGAGGGGCACAAGGAGTGAACACTGAAGCTTTCTTT. Protein sequence: CASSVGGAQGVNTEAFF.